This paragraph reports one TCR beta chain. The data originate from a study of CD8+ T cells in alopecia areata. In the study overall: Patients received oral tofacitinib, 5 to 10 mg twice daily, for moderate-to-severe alopecia areata. Tofacitinib therapy lasting 6 to 18 months was followed by 6 months off drug. Severity in treated patients was scored by percentage of scalp area affected.

The CDR3 sequence is 14 residues long. Trimming cost V 7 bases and J 3 bases, with 17 bases left between them. Germline V gene lookup returns CDR1 SQVTM and CDR2 ANQGSEA. The treatment is: oral pan-JAK inhibitor, 5-10 mg twice daily. RNA extraction and reverse transcription yielded cDNA as sequencing template. Produced via immunoSEQ multiplex PCR; TCRdb's table is partial and in-frame only. The data hold roughly 92,000 clones, with about two thirds observed a single time. The origin of this receptor is a human donor with alopecia areata. The sample here was CD8+ T cells sorted from blood, taken at approximately week 44, from a patient treated with tofacitinib. V and J are TRBV29-1 and TRBJ2-3; D might be TRBD1 (5 bases). For the CDR3, the DNA is TGCAGCGCCCCAGGGAACACTCGAACAGATACGCAGTATTTT. Its protein is CSAPGNTRTDTQYF.